These 22 T cell receptor beta chains share one sample of origin, sequenced in a study of blood T cell repertoires in COVID-19. Produced via immunoSEQ multiplex PCR; TCRdb's table is partial and in-frame only. Among some 42,000 clones listed, roughly 92% were seen once. The source material was peripheral blood. The receptors here all came from a man aged 50 to 60 with active COVID-19.

The chain combines TRBV29-1 with TRBJ2-1; possible D gene TRBD2, 7 bases. CDR3 size: 19 residues. Germline V gives CDR1 SQVTM, CDR2 ANQGSEA. The V gene lost 4 bases and the J gene lost 0 bases, with 25 bases spanning the gap. CDR3 nucleotides: TGCAGCGTTGCAAGGCGGGAGTGGGGGGGGACAAGCTCCTACAATGAGCAGTTCTTC. It encodes CSVARREWGGTSSYNEQFF.

This chain joins TRBV11-2 and TRBJ2-3, with D possibly TRBD1 on 5 matching bases. The CDR3 spans 15 residues. The V end was cut by 2 bases, the J end by 0 bases, with 9 bases between. Germline CDR1 and CDR2: SGHAT and FQNNGV. The CDR3 loop is CASSLFPGSTDTQYF. Here the CDR3 DNA reads TGTGCCAGCAGCTTATTCCCAGGGAGCACAGATACGCAGTATTTT.

The V gene is TRBV28, the J gene TRBJ1-5; TRBD1 agrees at 8 bases. Germline V gene lookup returns CDR1 MDHEN and CDR2 SYDVKM. V lost 4 bases to trimming and J lost 0 bases; unmatched junction nucleotides: 8. CDR3 length equals 17 residues. The CDR3 reads CASSWTGSLYSNQPQHF. The CDR3 DNA reads as TGTGCCAGCAGTTGGACAGGGAGCCTTTATAGCAATCAGCCCCAGCATTTT.

The chain recombines TRBV27 with TRBJ1-1; 7 bases are shared with TRBD1. This CDR3 has 15 amino acids. V trimming: 2 bases; J trimming: 2 bases; junction bases outside the gene matches: 5. Germline lookup yields CDR1 MNHEY and CDR2 SMNVEV (reference sequence). CDR3 loop: CASSLNRDRNTEAFF. The CDR3 region has the DNA TGTGCCAGCAGTTTAAACAGGGACAGAAACACTGAAGCTTTCTTT.

The V call is TRBV6-5, the J call TRBJ2-5; possibly TRBD2 for D (7 bases). Germline V gives CDR1 MNHEY, CDR2 SVGAGI. V lost 6 bases to trimming and J lost 5 bases, with 10 bases between them. The CDR3 totals 12 residues. The CDR3 protein is CASSRGGETQYF. The CDR3, as DNA: TGTGCCAGCAGCAGGGGAGGGGAGACCCAGTACTTC.

V usage is TRBV29-1 and J usage is TRBJ1-4; the match to TRBD1 covers 8 bases. The germline V gene has CDR1 SQVTM and CDR2 ANQGSEA. The CDR3 has 11 residues. V shed 7 bases and J 14 bases; nucleotides not matched to a gene: 9. The CDR3 reads CSAEHRGGLFF. CDR3 bases: TGCAGCGCCGAACACAGGGGGGGGCTGTTTTTT. Combining the CDR3 with reference TRBV29-1 and TRBJ1-4 gives the whole variable domain SAVISQKPSRDICQRGTSLTIQCQVDSQVTMMFWYRQQPGQSLTLIATANQGSEATYESGFVIDKFPISRPNLTFSTLTVSNMSPEDSSIYLCSAEHRGGLFFGSGTQLSVL.

This chain links TRBV13 with TRBJ2-7, with a weak D call TRBD2 (6 bases). The V gene's germline CDR1 is PRHDT and CDR2 FYEKMQ (reference sequence). The V and J ends lost 5 bases and 3 bases respectively, with 23 bases between them. The CDR3 consists of 17 residues. CDR3 region: CASSPEASGGLGYEQYF. The CDR3 bases are TGTGCCAGCAGCCCCGAGGCAAGCGGAGGGTTGGGCTACGAGCAGTACTTC.

The V gene is TRBV19, the J gene TRBJ2-5; TRBD2 aligns across 8 bases. The CDR3 runs 14 residues. V trimming: 3 bases; J trimming: 5 bases; junction bases outside the gene matches: 5. Germline assignment: CDR1 LNHDA and CDR2 SQIVND (reference sequence). Here the CDR3 DNA reads TGTGCCAGTAGTATTCTGGGACTAGGGGAGACCCAGTACTTC. This encodes CASSILGLGETQYF.

This rearrangement joins TRBV21-1 to TRBJ2-7; the DNA was not used to check the table's D call, TRBD1. TRBV21-1 is a documented pseudogene. The CDR3 runs 17 residues. The CDR3 DNA is TGTGCCAGCAGCGACGAAAGAGGGGACAGGCAGACCTACGAGCAGTACTTC. This translates into CASSDERGDRQTYEQYF.

This chain links TRBV19 with TRBJ1-2; 7 nucleotides align to TRBD1. CDR3 length: 15 residues. Germline CDR1 LNHDA, CDR2 SQIVND (reference sequence). V lost 4 bases to trimming and J lost 8 bases; unmatched junction nucleotides: 13. The CDR3 sequence is CASSKLIQGFSGYTF. Written as DNA, the CDR3 is TGTGCCAGTAGTAAACTAATACAGGGGTTCAGCGGCTACACCTTC.

This chain uses TRBV7-3 with TRBJ2-6; 8 positions agree with TRBD2. V was pared by 5 bases and J by 2 bases, with 2 bases of the junction left unmatched. Germline-derived CDR1 and CDR2 are SGHTA and FQGTGA. This CDR3 is built from 15 residues. CDR3 sequence: CASSLGLAGANVLTF. For the CDR3, the DNA is TGTGCCAGCAGCCTGGGACTAGCTGGGGCCAACGTCCTGACTTTC. Using reference TRBV7-3 and TRBJ2-6 for the parts outside the CDR3, the full variable domain is GAGVSQTPSNKVTEKGKYVELRCDPISGHTALYWYRQSLGQGPEFLIYFQGTGAADDSGLPNDRFFAVRPEGSVSTLKIQRTERGDSAVYLCASSLGLAGANVLTFGAGSRLTVL.

V usage is TRBV10-3 and J usage is TRBJ1-1; no reliable D call. The CDR3 loop spans 17 amino acids. The V gene lost 2 bases and the J gene lost 2 bases, with 18 bases spanning the gap. The germline gives CDR1 ENHRY, CDR2 SYGVKD. The CDR3 sequence: CAISERRGIGGNTEAFF. DNA for the CDR3: TGTGCCATCAGTGAGCGTCGAGGTATAGGAGGAAACACTGAAGCTTTCTTT.

This clone was observed once. V usage is TRBV28 and J usage is TRBJ2-3; no firm D call. V was trimmed by 6 bases and J by 3 bases, leaving 16 bases between them. This CDR3 contains 15 residues. Germline V gives CDR1 MDHEN, CDR2 SYDVKM. CDR3 DNA: TGTGCCAGCAGCCCTCCCGATGTGCGTACAGATACGCAGTATTTT. This translates into CASSPPDVRTDTQYF.

The V call is TRBV30, the J call TRBJ1-5, with a tentative D call TRBD1 (6 bases). Trimming took 3 bases from V and 4 from J, leaving 16 bases between them. Germline V gene data show CDR1 as GTSNPN and CDR2 as SVGIG (reference sequence). The CDR3 loop spans 15 amino acids. The CDR3: CAWSKGGAGNQPQHF. The CDR3 DNA sequence: TGTGCCTGGAGCAAGGGGGGGGCCGGGAATCAGCCCCAGCATTTT.

This clone was recorded only once. The rearrangement links TRBV3-1 (or the pseudogene TRBV3-2) to TRBJ2-1, with 14 bases lining up with TRBD2. Germline assignment: CDR1 LGHDT and CDR2 YNNKEL (reference sequence). V lost 4 bases, J lost 7 bases, and 6 bases stayed unmatched. This CDR3 contains 16 residues. CDR3 amino acids: CASSPRLAGGENEQFF. DNA for the CDR3: TGTGCCAGCAGCCCACGACTAGCGGGAGGGGAAAATGAGCAGTTCTTC.

The chain couples TRBV5-1 to TRBJ1-5; maybe TRBD1 (5 bases). The CDR3 runs to 14 residues. V lost 4 bases, J lost 0 bases, and 8 bases lay in between. Germline CDR1 reads SGHRS; CDR2 reads YFSETQ. The CDR3 is CASSLDNSNQPQHF. For the CDR3, the DNA is TGCGCCAGCAGCCTGGACAATAGCAATCAGCCCCAGCATTTT.

This clone was seen only once. The chain recombines TRBV6-5 with TRBJ1-2; TRBD1 might be the D (5 bases). The germline CDR1 and CDR2 sequences are MNHEY and SVGAGI. The CDR3 covers 13 residues. Trimming cost V 7 bases and J 4 bases, with 13 bases left between them. The CDR3 is CASTPGGTYGYTF. DNA for the CDR3: TGTGCCAGCACCCCCGGAGGGACCTATGGCTACACCTTC.

The chain joins TRBV27 to TRBJ1-5, with D possibly being TRBD1 (5 bases). V lost 6 bases and J lost 4, with 10 bases in between. In germline, CDR1 is MNHEY, CDR2 SMNVEV (reference sequence). The CDR3 spans 13 residues. The CDR3 bases are TGTGCCAGCAGCCCCGACAGAAATCAGCCCCAGCATTTT. Protein: CASSPDRNQPQHF.

V is TRBV19 and J is TRBJ2-5; 10 nucleotides match TRBD2. The V and J ends lost 1 base and 4 bases, in that order; junction bases with no gene match: 6. The CDR3 is made up of 16 amino acids. Germline V gene sequence: CDR1 LNHDA, CDR2 SQIVND (reference sequence). The CDR3 bases are TGTGCCAGTAGTATAGGTCTAGCGGGAGCAAGAGAGACCCAGTACTTC. Its protein is CASSIGLAGARETQYF.

In DNA form, the CDR3 reads TGTGCCACCCGCCAGGAATTGAACACTGAAGCTTTCTTT. Its translation: CATRQELNTEAFF. The chain couples TRBV6-4 to TRBJ1-1; no clear D gene. The CDR3 is made up of 13 amino acids. Germline V gene data show CDR1 as MRHNA and CDR2 as SNTAGT. Between the trimmed V and J ends, which lost 10 bases and 0 bases, there was a span of 12 bases.

This chain uses TRBV11-2 with TRBJ2-1; perhaps TRBD2 as D (5 bases). The germline gives CDR1 SGHAT, CDR2 FQNNGV. Trimming cost V 5 bases and J 8 bases, with 13 bases left between them. The CDR3 runs to 13 residues. The DNA for the CDR3 is TGTGCCAGCAGCACCCCCGGAGGCCATGAGCAGTTCTTC. Protein product: CASSTPGGHEQFF.

This clone was observed once. V and J are TRBV19 and TRBJ2-2; 11 positions match TRBD2. Germline CDR1 is LNHDA and CDR2 is SQIVND (reference sequence). J gave up 3 bases and V 5 bases, and 14 bases lay outside the gene matches. The CDR3 sequence is 19 residues long. In nucleotides, the CDR3 is TGTGCCAGTAGTCTTCGGGGACTAGCGGCCCTCAGGGACACCGGGGAGCTGTTTTTT. Translation gives CASSLRGLAALRDTGELFF.